This T cell receptor beta chain was sequenced for a study of T-cell reconstitution after alpha-beta-depleted transplantation in children. During its preparation, the TCRbeta library received unique molecular identifiers. Each CDR3 protein is one row after TCRdb ran MiXCR on the PCR reads. The sample lists about 610,000 distinct CDR3 sequences, 10% to 13% occurring once. Trimming pared 3 bases from V and 3 bases from J, leaving 13 bases between. This CDR3 has 15 amino acids. In germline, CDR1 is SGHRS, CDR2 YFSETQ. This chain uses TRBV5-1 with TRBJ2-1, with D maybe TRBD2 (6 bases). This TCR came from a human donor who donated a stem cell graft to a child with acute myeloid leukemia. The material was PBMCs from the stem cell graft donor, obtained from the stem cell graft. The CDR3 DNA reads as TGCGCCAGCAGCTGGCAGGAGGGCCTCTACAATGAGCAGTTCTTC. Its translation is CASSWQEGLYNEQFF.